This is a list of T cell receptor beta chains from one sample in a study of CD8 T cells in ankylosing spondylitis. MiXCR, run by TCRdb on the 5' RACE reads, gives a single entry per CDR3 protein. The sample consists of about 420,000 distinct CDR3 sequences, approximately 20% of them appearing once. Sequences were obtained from blood, either unsorted or a sorted T cell fraction (not recorded which). These receptors originate from a male donor with ankylosing spondylitis. Both conserved end residues are trimmed from each CDR3. The order of the fields is J gene, clone size, V gene, D gene, CDR3 protein. D genes are given only for firm matches. Not every row has a clone size; where given, it reads once, few, many or a size class.

j_gene: TRBJ2-5
abundance: few
v_gene: TRBV6-2/TRBV6-3
d_gene: .
CDR3aa: ASSNSFGFQATQY

j_gene: TRBJ1-6
abundance: .
v_gene: TRBV5-1
d_gene: TRBD1
CDR3aa: ASSLAPDRGKSPLH

j_gene: TRBJ2-7
abundance: .
v_gene: TRBV20-1
d_gene: TRBD1
CDR3aa: SARESGRTGVSYEQY

j_gene: TRBJ2-1
abundance: .
v_gene: TRBV7-2
d_gene: .
CDR3aa: ATSPGSYNEQF

j_gene: TRBJ1-1
abundance: .
v_gene: TRBV5-1
d_gene: .
CDR3aa: ASSLGRGGYTEAF

j_gene: TRBJ2-3
abundance: .
v_gene: TRBV7-9
d_gene: TRBD2
CDR3aa: ASSSPGGVSTDTQY

j_gene: TRBJ2-7
abundance: .
v_gene: TRBV5-5
d_gene: .
CDR3aa: ASSRPGTSSYEQY

j_gene: TRBJ2-3
abundance: .
v_gene: TRBV29-1
d_gene: TRBD2
CDR3aa: SVDRVSGGPKDTQY

j_gene: TRBJ2-1
abundance: many
v_gene: TRBV5-1
d_gene: .
CDR3aa: ASSLYGQSLDEQF

j_gene: TRBJ1-4
abundance: few
v_gene: TRBV20-1
d_gene: .
CDR3aa: SLPWGGEKLF

j_gene: TRBJ2-1
abundance: .
v_gene: TRBV20-1
d_gene: .
CDR3aa: SARDRGRGGNFEQF

j_gene: TRBJ2-5
abundance: many
v_gene: TRBV5-6
d_gene: .
CDR3aa: ASSLAAGGETQY

j_gene: TRBJ2-3
abundance: many
v_gene: TRBV29-1
d_gene: .
CDR3aa: SVVVQTADTQY

j_gene: TRBJ2-6
abundance: few
v_gene: TRBV28
d_gene: .
CDR3aa: ASRGAGANVLT

j_gene: TRBJ1-3
abundance: few
v_gene: TRBV9
d_gene: TRBD1
CDR3aa: ASSVGMGQGGNTIY

j_gene: TRBJ2-2
abundance: .
v_gene: TRBV7-8
d_gene: TRBD2
CDR3aa: ASSPLAGEVSGELF

j_gene: TRBJ2-1
abundance: few
v_gene: TRBV29-1
d_gene: TRBD1
CDR3aa: SVEGTGGFSYNGQF

j_gene: TRBJ2-3
abundance: .
v_gene: TRBV5-1
d_gene: .
CDR3aa: ASSNRVRTSTDTQY

j_gene: TRBJ2-2
abundance: .
v_gene: TRBV6-1
d_gene: TRBD2
CDR3aa: ASTPGLAGGPGTGELF

j_gene: TRBJ2-5
abundance: many
v_gene: TRBV28
d_gene: TRBD1
CDR3aa: ASSFTGTGVGETQY

j_gene: TRBJ1-2
abundance: .
v_gene: TRBV18
d_gene: TRBD1
CDR3aa: ASSPGTTGGGGYT

j_gene: TRBJ2-1
abundance: .
v_gene: TRBV28
d_gene: TRBD2
CDR3aa: ASSSHSGRPYNEQF

j_gene: TRBJ1-1
abundance: many
v_gene: TRBV12-3/TRBV12-4
d_gene: .
CDR3aa: ASSRRHAEAF

j_gene: TRBJ2-7
abundance: few
v_gene: TRBV2
d_gene: TRBD2
CDR3aa: ASFVLAGVPEQY

j_gene: TRBJ2-3
abundance: .
v_gene: TRBV20-1
d_gene: TRBD1
CDR3aa: SASGTGEADTQY

j_gene: TRBJ1-1
abundance: .
v_gene: TRBV5-1
d_gene: TRBD1
CDR3aa: ASRPGQGGMNTEAF

j_gene: TRBJ2-7
abundance: many
v_gene: TRBV15
d_gene: .
CDR3aa: ATSRDPTYEQY

j_gene: TRBJ2-2
abundance: few
v_gene: TRBV12-3/TRBV12-4
d_gene: .
CDR3aa: ASSFAPEISGELF

j_gene: TRBJ1-2
abundance: .
v_gene: TRBV2
d_gene: .
CDR3aa: ASSDFRGNYGYT

j_gene: TRBJ2-1
abundance: .
v_gene: TRBV24-1
d_gene: TRBD2
CDR3aa: AISAGGLTYNEQF

j_gene: TRBJ1-1
abundance: .
v_gene: TRBV6-1
d_gene: TRBD1
CDR3aa: ASSGQGVNTEAF

j_gene: TRBJ1-1
abundance: few
v_gene: TRBV12-3/TRBV12-4
d_gene: TRBD1
CDR3aa: ASSRDSKYTEAF

j_gene: TRBJ1-4
abundance: few
v_gene: TRBV12-3/TRBV12-4
d_gene: .
CDR3aa: ASSSETEKLF

j_gene: TRBJ2-3
abundance: .
v_gene: TRBV29-1
d_gene: TRBD2
CDR3aa: SVERTGLADTDTQY

j_gene: TRBJ2-1
abundance: .
v_gene: TRBV28
d_gene: .
CDR3aa: ASSSPGHYNEQF

j_gene: TRBJ1-1
abundance: few
v_gene: TRBV6-1
d_gene: .
CDR3aa: ASRKSGGTEAF

j_gene: TRBJ2-5
abundance: few
v_gene: TRBV12-5
d_gene: .
CDR3aa: ASGLVQGRFGTQY

j_gene: TRBJ2-7
abundance: .
v_gene: TRBV20-1
d_gene: .
CDR3aa: SAPRAPQSYEQY

j_gene: TRBJ2-3
abundance: few
v_gene: TRBV5-1
d_gene: TRBD2
CDR3aa: ASSLEGLGIPDTQY

j_gene: TRBJ1-2
abundance: few
v_gene: TRBV19
d_gene: .
CDR3aa: ASRQANLGYT

j_gene: TRBJ2-1
abundance: few
v_gene: TRBV28
d_gene: .
CDR3aa: ASSLYRGDHRSYNEQF

j_gene: TRBJ2-7
abundance: .
v_gene: TRBV5-1
d_gene: TRBD1
CDR3aa: ASSTATGWYEQY

j_gene: TRBJ2-3
abundance: .
v_gene: TRBV7-9
d_gene: .
CDR3aa: ASSFRSPSTDTQY

j_gene: TRBJ2-1
abundance: .
v_gene: TRBV6-5
d_gene: .
CDR3aa: ATRGTNEQF

j_gene: TRBJ1-1
abundance: few
v_gene: TRBV5-1
d_gene: .
CDR3aa: ASSPSGTEAF

j_gene: TRBJ2-1
abundance: few
v_gene: TRBV20-1
d_gene: .
CDR3aa: SAPRTPGLYNEQF

j_gene: TRBJ2-7
abundance: .
v_gene: TRBV7-3
d_gene: .
CDR3aa: ASSLTPGSHEQY

j_gene: TRBJ2-1
abundance: few
v_gene: TRBV19
d_gene: .
CDR3aa: ASSGGWAGADNEQF

j_gene: TRBJ2-5
abundance: .
v_gene: TRBV7-8
d_gene: .
CDR3aa: ASSSQTGFGETQY

j_gene: TRBJ2-1
abundance: few
v_gene: TRBV20-1
d_gene: TRBD2
CDR3aa: SARPLGREVANEQF

j_gene: TRBJ1-1
abundance: few
v_gene: TRBV5-1
d_gene: TRBD1
CDR3aa: ASRGDRALENTSEAF

j_gene: TRBJ1-1
abundance: .
v_gene: TRBV20-1
d_gene: TRBD1
CDR3aa: SATLSQGARTEAF

j_gene: TRBJ2-7
abundance: few
v_gene: TRBV5-1
d_gene: TRBD1
CDR3aa: ASSYDRDEQY

j_gene: TRBJ2-3
abundance: many
v_gene: TRBV4-1
d_gene: TRBD2
CDR3aa: ASSLTSGSADTQY

j_gene: TRBJ2-1
abundance: .
v_gene: TRBV7-9
d_gene: TRBD2
CDR3aa: ASSLGVAGGRDEQF